The clone carrying this TCR beta chain was found many times. The antigen is unknown. Researchers attached unique molecular identifiers to individual cDNA molecules. TCRdb fed the 5' RACE reads into MiXCR, producing one record per CDR3 protein. The repertoire includes about 48,000 distinct CDR3 sequences, more than 6.5% of them detected once, and approximately 6.3% sits in the top ten. The data originate from a study of early T cells in non-severe SARS-CoV-2 infection. As for the study in general: The authors sequenced bulk RNA from unsorted whole blood, leaving chains unpaired. Study findings and constraints: Lookups in VDJdb leaned toward anti-spike CD8 responses and missed private and CD4 specificities.

This CDR3 region has 14 residues. V shed 4 bases and J 6 bases; nucleotides not matched to a gene: 8. Germline CDR1 and CDR2: MDHEN and SYDVKM. Sequences were obtained from whole blood. The rearrangement uses TRBV28 and TRBJ1-1; TRBD1 aligns across 7 bases. This receptor was taken from an adult who was a healthcare worker with PCR-confirmed SARS-CoV-2 infection or an uninfected control (not recorded which). CDR3 DNA: TGTGCCAGCAGTTGGACCCAGGGGGGCCCTGAAGCTTTCTTT. Its translation: CASSWTQGGPEAFF. Full variable domain (outside the CDR3, taken from reference TRBV28 and TRBJ1-1): DVKVTQSSRYLVKRTGEKVFLECVQDMDHENMFWYRQDPGLGLRLIYFSYDVKMKEKGDIPEGYSVSREKKERFSLILESASTNQTSMYLCASSWTQGGPEAFFGQGTRLTVV.